A selection of T cell receptor beta chains follows, all from one sample in a study of graft-versus-host responses after intestinal transplantation. For these TCRs, the target antigens are not known. Only in-frame clones appear in the TCRdb table, and some are missing; sequencing was by immunoSEQ multiplex PCR. The table lists 95,000 to 130,000 clones, approximately 90% of them singletons. Here the sequenced sample was unstimulated CD4+ T cells sorted from spleen or lymph node cells, taken before intestinal transplant. Receptors originate from a human donor who received an intestinal transplant. CDR3s include the opening cysteine and the closing phenylalanine or tryptophan. The D gene is left open where the match is weak. Clone size is given for some rows only: seen once, a few or many times, or a class if the clone is expanded.

clone_size	v_call	j_call	d_call	cdr3_nt	cdr3_aa
-	TRBV19	TRBJ1-1	-	TGTGCCAGTAGTGAGGGATTTATGAACACTGAAGCTTTCTTT	CASSEGFMNTEAFF
-	TRBV11-2	TRBJ2-6	TRBD2	TGTGCCAGCAGCCGGGAGGGGCGCCCCCGTGCCAACGTCCTGACTTTC	CASSREGRPRANVLTF
-	TRBV27	TRBJ1-5	TRBD1	TGTGCCAGCAGTTTGAACAGGGGAGGCAATCAGCCCCAGCATTTT	CASSLNRGGNQPQHF
-	TRBV5-1	TRBJ1-1	-	TGCGCCAGCAGCTTGGAACGGGGAACCATGAACACTGAAGCTTTCTTT	CASSLERGTMNTEAFF
-	TRBV30	TRBJ1-2	TRBD1	TGTGCCTGGGGTCTAAACAGGGGTAACTATGGCTACACCTTC	CAWGLNRGNYGYTF
-	TRBV6-5	TRBJ2-7	-	TGTGCCAGCAGTTACATAGTACAGAAGGGGTACGAGCAGTACTTC	CASSYIVQKGYEQYF
-	TRBV5-4	TRBJ1-4	-	TGTGCCAGCAGCCACAAGTTCGGGGATCTCACTAATGAAAAACTGTTTTTT	CASSHKFGDLTNEKLFF
once	TRBV5-1	TRBJ2-1	TRBD2	TGCGCCAGCAGCTTGCGGGGGGGCGGGGATGAGCAGTTCTTC	CASSLRGGGDEQFF
once	TRBV28	TRBJ2-5	TRBD1	TGTGCCAGCAATCGAAACAGGGGATGGTGGGAGACCCAGTACTTC	CASNRNRGWWETQYF
-	TRBV5-6	TRBJ1-5	-	TGTGCCAGCAGCAGATGGGAGATTGGGAATCAGCCCCAGCATTTT	CASSRWEIGNQPQHF
-	TRBV7-2	TRBJ2-7	-	TGTGCCAGCAGCCCTCAGACCGGGTACGAGCAGTACTTC	CASSPQTGYEQYF
once	TRBV7-9	TRBJ2-1	-	TGTGCCAGCAGCACCCTAGGAGATTGGTGGAATGAGCAGTTCTTC	CASSTLGDWWNEQFF
-	TRBV30	TRBJ1-2	-	TGTGCCTGGAGTTCACAGGGTAATGGCTACACCTTC	CAWSSQGNGYTF
-	TRBV5-4	TRBJ1-2	TRBD1	TGTGCCAGCACCTCGGACAGGGTACATGGCTACACCTTC	CASTSDRVHGYTF
-	TRBV15	TRBJ2-2	-	TGTGCCACCAGCGACTTTAGGACCGGGGAGCTGTTTTTT	CATSDFRTGELFF
-	TRBV7-2	TRBJ2-1	TRBD1	TGTGCCAGCAGCTTAGAGACAGGGAGCAATGAGCAGTTCTTC	CASSLETGSNEQFF
-	TRBV5-1	TRBJ2-3	-	TGCGCCAGCAGCTTCCTAGAAGTAACGGATACGCAGTATTTT	CASSFLEVTDTQYF
-	TRBV11-2	TRBJ2-6	-	TGTGCCAGCGTCTTAACGGGAGCCCTCTCTGGGGCCAACGTCCTGACTTTC	CASVLTGALSGANVLTF
-	TRBV29-1	TRBJ1-1	-	TGCAGCGTTGGGGGCAGCTCTTCGTCTTACACTGAAGCTTTCTTT	CSVGGSSSSYTEAFF
-	TRBV7-2	TRBJ1-4	-	TGTGCCAGCAGCTCGACTGTGAGAAATGAAAAACTGTTTTTT	CASSSTVRNEKLFF
once	TRBV27	TRBJ2-1	TRBD2	TGTGCCAGCAGTTTCGATCGCGGGAGCTCCTACAATGAGCAGTTCTTC	CASSFDRGSSYNEQFF
-	TRBV15	TRBJ2-7	TRBD2	TGTGCCACCAGCAGAGGGACTAGCGAAGAGCAGTACTTC	CATSRGTSEEQYF
-	TRBV28	TRBJ1-5	-	TGTGCCAGCAGTTTATGGTTTGACAGCGAGAATCAGCCCCAGCATTTT	CASSLWFDSENQPQHF
-	TRBV4-1	TRBJ1-4	-	TGCGCCAGCAGCCAAAGGGGGGGAATGTGGGGACCTAATGAAAAACTGTTTTTT	CASSQRGGMWGPNEKLFF
few	TRBV28	TRBJ1-3	-	TGTGCCAGCAGCAAGACAGCGGGAGGAAACACCATATATTTT	CASSKTAGGNTIYF
-	TRBV6-1	TRBJ1-2	-	TGTGCCAGCAGTGAAGGAGTGAGATTTTATGGCTACACCTTC	CASSEGVRFYGYTF
-	TRBV5-5	TRBJ1-2	-	TGTGCCAGCAGCGGTACAGGGTTAAGGGTTGGCTACACCTTC	CASSGTGLRVGYTF
-	TRBV18	TRBJ2-3	-	TGTGCCAGCTCACCACCTCCCGCGGTGGATACGCAGTATTTT	CASSPPPAVDTQYF
once	TRBV5-1	TRBJ1-1	-	TGCGCCAGCAGCCGAAAACAGGGCATGAACACTGAAGCTTTCTTT	CASSRKQGMNTEAFF
-	TRBV7-9	TRBJ1-2	TRBD1	TGTGCCAGCAGCTTAAAGGAGACAGGGGGCTATGGCTACACCTTC	CASSLKETGGYGYTF
-	TRBV18	TRBJ2-7	-	TGTGCCAGCTCACCAGGTTTTCCGGGAGAGCAGTACTTC	CASSPGFPGEQYF
-	TRBV7-8	TRBJ2-7	TRBD1	TGTGCCAGCAGCTCCACAGGGGGCGCGGGATACGAGCAGTACTTC	CASSSTGGAGYEQYF
-	TRBV7-2	TRBJ2-5	TRBD1	TGTGCCAGCAGTATACCGGGACAGGGGAGGACCCAGTACTTC	CASSIPGQGRTQYF
-	TRBV7-2	TRBJ1-2	-	TGTGCCAGCAGCTTACCCTCGACAGGCTGCTATGGCTACACCTTC	CASSLPSTGCYGYTF
-	TRBV2	TRBJ1-1	-	TGTGCCAGCAGAGGCCGAGGGTCCTATGGCACTGAAGCTTTCTTT	CASRGRGSYGTEAFF
once	TRBV5-1	TRBJ2-1	TRBD1	TGCGCCAGCAGCCTGATACAGGGGTTCAATGAGCAGTTCTTC	CASSLIQGFNEQFF
-	TRBV5-1	TRBJ2-7	-	TGCGCCAGCAGCCCGGGAAGGGCTATACCATTAACCTACGAGCAGTACTTC	CASSPGRAIPLTYEQYF
-	TRBV20-1	TRBJ2-7	-	TGCAGTGCTAGAGGCAGGGTCGAGCAGTACTTC	CSARGRVEQYF
-	TRBV27	TRBJ1-5	-	TGTGCCAGCAGTTTAAGAGGTGACAGATTAAATCAGCCCCAGCATTTT	CASSLRGDRLNQPQHF
-	TRBV2	TRBJ2-7	TRBD2	TGTGCCAGCAGTGTGGGCGGGAGGAAGGGCGGGAACGAGCAGTACTTC	CASSVGGRKGGNEQYF
-	TRBV4-3	TRBJ2-4	-	TGCGCCAGCAGCCAAGATCCGGCAGGGACTCTAGCCAAAAACATTCAGTACTTC	CASSQDPAGTLAKNIQYF
-	TRBV27	TRBJ2-3	TRBD1	TGTGCCAGCAGTTCGGACAGGGCTACAGATACGCAGTATTTT	CASSSDRATDTQYF
-	TRBV5-1	TRBJ2-3	TRBD2	TGCGCCAGCAGCTTCATCCTAGCGGGAGGCAACGCAGATACGCAGTATTTT	CASSFILAGGNADTQYF
-	TRBV5-5	TRBJ2-3	TRBD2	TGTGCCAGCAGCTTGGTTGTAGCGGGGGGGCGGCCTACCACAGATACGCAGTATTTT	CASSLVVAGGRPTTDTQYF
-	TRBV30	TRBJ2-4	-	TGTGCCTGGAGTCCACCGGACAGAACCCTAGCCAAAAACATTCAGTACTTC	CAWSPPDRTLAKNIQYF
-	TRBV18	TRBJ2-2	-	TGTGCCAGCTCACCACTGAATGCGGGCACCGGGGAGCTGTTTTTT	CASSPLNAGTGELFF
-	TRBV15	TRBJ2-7	TRBD1	TGTGCCACCAGCAGAGATCTCCGACAGGGAGACGAGCAGTACTTC	CATSRDLRQGDEQYF